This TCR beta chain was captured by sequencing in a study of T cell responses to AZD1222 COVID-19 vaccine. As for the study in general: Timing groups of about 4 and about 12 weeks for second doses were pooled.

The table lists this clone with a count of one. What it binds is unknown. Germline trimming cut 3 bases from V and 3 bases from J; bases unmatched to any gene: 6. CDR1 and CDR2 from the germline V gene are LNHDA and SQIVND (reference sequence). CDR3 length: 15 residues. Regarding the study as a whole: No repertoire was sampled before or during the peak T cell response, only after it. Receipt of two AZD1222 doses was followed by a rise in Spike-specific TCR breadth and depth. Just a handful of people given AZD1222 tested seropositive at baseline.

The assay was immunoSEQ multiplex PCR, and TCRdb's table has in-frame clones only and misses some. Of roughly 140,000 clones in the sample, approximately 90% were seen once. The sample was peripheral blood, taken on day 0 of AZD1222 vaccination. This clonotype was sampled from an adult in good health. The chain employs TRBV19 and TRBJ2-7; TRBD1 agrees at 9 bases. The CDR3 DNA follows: TGTGCCAGTAGTATGTCCGGGACAGGGAACTACGAGCAGTACTTC. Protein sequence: CASSMSGTGNYEQYF.